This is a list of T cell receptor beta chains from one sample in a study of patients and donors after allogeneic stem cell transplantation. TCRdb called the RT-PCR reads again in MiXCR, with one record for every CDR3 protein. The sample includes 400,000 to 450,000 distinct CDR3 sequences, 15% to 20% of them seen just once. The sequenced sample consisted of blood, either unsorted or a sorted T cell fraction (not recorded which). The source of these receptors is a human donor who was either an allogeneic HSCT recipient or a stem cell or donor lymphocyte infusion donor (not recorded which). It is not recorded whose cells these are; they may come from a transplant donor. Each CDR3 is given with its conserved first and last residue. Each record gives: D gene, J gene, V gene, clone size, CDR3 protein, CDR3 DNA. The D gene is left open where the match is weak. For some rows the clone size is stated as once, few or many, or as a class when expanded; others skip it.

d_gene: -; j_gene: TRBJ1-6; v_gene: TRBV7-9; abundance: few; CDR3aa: CASSLDPWGSPLHF; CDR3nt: TGTGCCAGCAGCTTGGACCCATGGGGTTCACCCCTCCACTTT
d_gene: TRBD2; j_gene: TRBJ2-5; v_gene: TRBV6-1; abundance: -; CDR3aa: CASSSGAAGETQYF; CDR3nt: TGTGCCAGCAGTAGCGGGGCCGCGGGGGAGACCCAGTACTTC
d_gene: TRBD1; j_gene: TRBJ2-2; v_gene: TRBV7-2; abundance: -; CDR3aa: CASSLRQGYTGELFF; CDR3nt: TGTGCCAGCAGCTTACGACAGGGGTACACCGGGGAGCTGTTTTTT
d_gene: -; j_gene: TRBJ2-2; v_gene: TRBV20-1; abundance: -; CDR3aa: CSAPGTRTGELFF; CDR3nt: TGCAGTGCTCCCGGGACACGCACCGGGGAGCTGTTTTTT
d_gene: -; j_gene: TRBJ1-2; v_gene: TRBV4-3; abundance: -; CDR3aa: CASSDDRELNYGYTF; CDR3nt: TGCGCCAGCAGCGACGACCGAGAATTGAACTATGGCTACACCTTC
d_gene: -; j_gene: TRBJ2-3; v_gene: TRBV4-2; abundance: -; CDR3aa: CASSQGRSGTDTQYF; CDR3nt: TGTGCCAGCAGCCAAGGTAGGTCCGGCACAGATACGCAGTATTTT
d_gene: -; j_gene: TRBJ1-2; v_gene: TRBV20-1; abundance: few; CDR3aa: CSAKGPLPGNGYTF; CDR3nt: TGCAGTGCTAAAGGCCCCCTCCCAGGGAATGGCTACACCTTC
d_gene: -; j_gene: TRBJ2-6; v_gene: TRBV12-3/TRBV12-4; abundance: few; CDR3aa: CASSLDSSGANVLTF; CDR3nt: TGTGCCAGCAGTTTAGACAGCTCTGGGGCCAACGTCCTGACTTTC
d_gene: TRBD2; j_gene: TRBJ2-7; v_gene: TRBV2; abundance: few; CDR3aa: CASRGQRGGSYEQYF; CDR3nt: TGTGCCAGCAGGGGCCAGCGGGGGGGCTCCTACGAGCAGTACTTC
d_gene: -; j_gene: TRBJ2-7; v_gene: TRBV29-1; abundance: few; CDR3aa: CSVRQRTSYEQYF; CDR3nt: TGCAGCGTTCGGCAGCGAACCTCCTACGAGCAGTACTTC
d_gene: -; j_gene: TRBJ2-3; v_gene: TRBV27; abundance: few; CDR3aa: CASSSQTADTQYF; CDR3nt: TGTGCCAGCAGTTCCCAGACCGCAGATACGCAGTATTTT
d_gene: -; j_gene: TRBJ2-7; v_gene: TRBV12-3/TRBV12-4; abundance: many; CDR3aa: CASSFDTSYEQYF; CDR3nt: TGTGCCAGCAGTTTCGACACATCCTACGAGCAGTACTTC
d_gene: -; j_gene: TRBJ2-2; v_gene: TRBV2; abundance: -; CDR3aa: CASSEARFGELFF; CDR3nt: TGTGCCAGCAGTGAAGCGAGGTTCGGGGAGCTGTTTTTT
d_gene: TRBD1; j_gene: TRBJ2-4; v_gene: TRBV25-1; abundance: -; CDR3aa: CASTTGDFNIQYF; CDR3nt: TGTGCCAGCACGACAGGGGACTTTAACATTCAGTACTTC
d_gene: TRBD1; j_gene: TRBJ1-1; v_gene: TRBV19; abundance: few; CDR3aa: CASRDRVNREAFF; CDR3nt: TGTGCCAGTAGGGACAGGGTTAATAGAGAAGCTTTCTTT
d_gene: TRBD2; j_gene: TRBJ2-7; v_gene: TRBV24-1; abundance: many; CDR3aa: CATSASGRTYEQYF; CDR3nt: TGTGCCACCAGTGCGAGCGGGAGGACCTACGAGCAGTACTTC
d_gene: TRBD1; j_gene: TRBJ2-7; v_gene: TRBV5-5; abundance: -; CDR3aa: CASSLTVKGGHEQYF; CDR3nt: TGTGCCAGCAGCTTAACTGTAAAAGGGGGCCACGAGCAGTACTTC
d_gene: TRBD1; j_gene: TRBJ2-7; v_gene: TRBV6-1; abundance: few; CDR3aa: CASSRTGKGQYEQYF; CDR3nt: TGTGCCAGCAGTAGGACAGGGAAAGGTCAATACGAGCAGTACTTC
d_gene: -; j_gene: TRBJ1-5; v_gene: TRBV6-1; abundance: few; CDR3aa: CASSEVDRLNQPQHF; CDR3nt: TGTGCCAGCAGTGAAGTAGACAGACTCAATCAGCCCCAGCATTTT
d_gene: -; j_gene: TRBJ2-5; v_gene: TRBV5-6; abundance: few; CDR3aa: CASSLRGWETQYF; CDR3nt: TGTGCCAGCAGCTTGCGGGGGTGGGAGACCCAGTACTTC
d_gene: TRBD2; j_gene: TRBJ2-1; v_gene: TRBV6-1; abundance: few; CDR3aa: CASSRGTTYNEQFF; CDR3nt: TGTGCCAGCAGTCGAGGGACTACTTACAATGAGCAGTTCTTC
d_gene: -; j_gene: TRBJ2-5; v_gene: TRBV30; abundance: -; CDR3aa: CAWTLLETQYF; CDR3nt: TGTGCCTGGACCCTTTTAGAGACCCAGTACTTC
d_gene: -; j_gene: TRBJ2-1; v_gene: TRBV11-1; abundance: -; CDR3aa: CASSLARQVGSYNEQFF; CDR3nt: TGTGCCAGCAGCTTAGCCCGCCAGGTGGGCTCCTACAATGAGCAGTTCTTC
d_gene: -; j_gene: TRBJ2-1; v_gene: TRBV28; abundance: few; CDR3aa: CASSFPRRGEQFF; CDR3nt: TGTGCCAGCAGTTTTCCGCGTCGGGGTGAGCAGTTCTTC
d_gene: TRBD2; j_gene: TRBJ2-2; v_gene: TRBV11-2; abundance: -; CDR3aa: CASSLDRLSGGGTGELFF; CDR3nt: TGTGCCAGCAGCTTAGATCGACTGTCGGGAGGGGGGACCGGGGAGCTGTTTTTT
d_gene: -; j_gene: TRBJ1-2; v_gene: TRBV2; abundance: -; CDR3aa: CASSARDPADYGYTF; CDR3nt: TGTGCCAGCAGCGCCCGGGACCCCGCCGACTATGGCTACACCTTC
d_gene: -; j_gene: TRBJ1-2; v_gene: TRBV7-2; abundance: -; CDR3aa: CASSSPRDYGYTF; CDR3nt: TGTGCCAGCAGCTCCCCGAGGGACTATGGCTACACCTTC
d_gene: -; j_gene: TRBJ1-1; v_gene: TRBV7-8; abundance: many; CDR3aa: CASSKRANTEAFF; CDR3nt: TGTGCCAGCAGCAAGAGGGCGAACACTGAAGCTTTCTTT
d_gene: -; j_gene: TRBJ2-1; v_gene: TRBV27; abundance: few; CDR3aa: CASQPISSDNEQFF; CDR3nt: TGTGCCAGCCAGCCCATTAGTTCGGACAATGAGCAGTTCTTC
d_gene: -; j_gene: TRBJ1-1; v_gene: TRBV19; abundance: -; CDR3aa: CASSIGNTEAFF; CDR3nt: TGTGCCAGTAGTATAGGGAACACTGAAGCTTTCTTT
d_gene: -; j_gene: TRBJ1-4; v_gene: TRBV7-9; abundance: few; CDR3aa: CASSLIEMKGKLFF; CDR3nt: TGTGCCAGCAGCTTAATAGAGATGAAAGGAAAACTGTTTTTT
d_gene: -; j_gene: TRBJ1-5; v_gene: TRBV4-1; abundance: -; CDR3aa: CASSQGTVRNQPQHF; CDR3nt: TGCGCCAGCAGCCAAGGGACAGTCCGCAATCAGCCCCAGCATTTT
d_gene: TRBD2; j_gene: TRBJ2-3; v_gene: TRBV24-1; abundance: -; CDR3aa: CATSDRAGERTDTQYF; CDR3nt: TGTGCCACCAGTGACCGGGCGGGAGAACGCACAGATACGCAGTATTTT
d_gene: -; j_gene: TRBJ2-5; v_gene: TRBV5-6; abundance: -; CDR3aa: CASSVTRRRETQYF; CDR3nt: TGTGCCAGCAGCGTCACTAGGAGACGGGAGACCCAGTACTTC
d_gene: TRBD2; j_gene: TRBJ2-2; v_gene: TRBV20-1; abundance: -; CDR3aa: CSGTSGSWGTGELFF; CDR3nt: TGCAGTGGCACTAGCGGGAGCTGGGGCACCGGGGAGCTGTTTTTT
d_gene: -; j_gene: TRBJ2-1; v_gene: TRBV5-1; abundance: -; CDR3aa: CASSLARVSYSSYNEQFF; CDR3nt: TGCGCCAGCAGCTTGGCCCGAGTGTCGTATAGCTCCTACAATGAGCAGTTCTTC
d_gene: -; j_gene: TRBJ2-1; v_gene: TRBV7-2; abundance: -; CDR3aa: CASSLPGQLYNEQFF; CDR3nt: TGTGCCAGCAGCTTACCCGGACAGCTTTACAATGAGCAGTTCTTC
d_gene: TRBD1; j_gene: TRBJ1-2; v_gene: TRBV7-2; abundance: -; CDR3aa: CASSLRDSFGYTF; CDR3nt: TGTGCCAGCAGCTTACGGGACAGTTTTGGCTACACCTTC
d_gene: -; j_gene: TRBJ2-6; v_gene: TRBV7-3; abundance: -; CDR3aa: CASSPSSGANVLTF; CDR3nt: TGTGCCAGTTCCCCTAGCTCTGGGGCCAACGTCCTGACTTTC
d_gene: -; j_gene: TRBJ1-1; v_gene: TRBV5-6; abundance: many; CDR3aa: CASSLTGTEAFF; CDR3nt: TGTGCCAGCAGCTTAACAGGGACTGAAGCTTTCTTT
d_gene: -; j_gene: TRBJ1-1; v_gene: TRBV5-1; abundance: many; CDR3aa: CASSWSGRRKNTEAFF; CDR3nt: TGCGCCAGCAGCTGGTCGGGTCGTCGAAAAAACACTGAAGCTTTCTTT
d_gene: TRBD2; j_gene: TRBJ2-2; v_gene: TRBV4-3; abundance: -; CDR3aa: CASSPSPDKTSENTGELFF; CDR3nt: TGCGCCAGCAGCCCCTCCCCTGATAAGACTAGCGAGAACACCGGGGAGCTGTTTTTT
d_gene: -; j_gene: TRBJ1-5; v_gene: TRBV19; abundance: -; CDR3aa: CASSIYVNQPQHF; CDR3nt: TGTGCCAGTAGTATTTACGTAAATCAGCCCCAGCATTTT
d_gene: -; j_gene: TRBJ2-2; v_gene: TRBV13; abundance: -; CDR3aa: CASSLYGVVTGELFF; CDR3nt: TGTGCCAGCAGCTTATACGGAGTGGTCACCGGGGAGCTGTTTTTT
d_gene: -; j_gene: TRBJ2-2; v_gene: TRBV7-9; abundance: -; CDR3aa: CASSLLVGELFF; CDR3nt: TGTGCCAGCAGCTTACTGGTCGGGGAGCTGTTTTTT